Listed below are T cell receptor beta chains from one sample, sequenced in a study of regulatory T cells in long-lasting Graves disease. TCRdb recomputed calls from the multiplex PCR reads with MiXCR, one row per CDR3 protein. The top ten hold under 9% of the sample, which has around 400,000 distinct CDR3 sequences, 15% seen once. The sample was also linked to a second study, of T cells in Graves' hyperthyroidism and ophthalmopathy.

Sequences were derived from peripheral blood mononuclear cells (PBMCs), sampled at new diagnosis, from a patient treated with antithyroid drugs. The receptors were gathered from a woman aged 40 to 50 with Graves disease. Both conserved end residues are part of each CDR3.

TRBJ1-1	TRBV5-4	CASSWPGGAITEAFF
TRBJ1-3	TRBV28	CASSLAGAFSGNTIYF
TRBJ2-1	TRBV7-9	CASSLSGYYEQFF
TRBJ1-1	TRBV24-1	CATSDPGQRGTEAFF
TRBJ1-2	TRBV20-1	CSASGREAGGGYTF
TRBJ2-2	TRBV11-1	CASSTDRGSTGELFF
TRBJ2-1	TRBV9	CASSAGTSMKNEQFF
TRBJ2-1	TRBV10-3	CAISETGLNEQFF
TRBJ2-4	TRBV2	CASALGDIQYF
TRBJ2-5	TRBV19	CASSMTGGAGWTQYF
TRBJ2-3	TRBV3-1	CASSQDLSSTDTQYF
TRBJ1-2	TRBV28	CASSFQDYGYTF
TRBJ2-1	TRBV20-1	CSARIRRSSYNEQFF
TRBJ2-3	TRBV4-1	CASSPLPGLAGTDTQYF
TRBJ2-1	TRBV9	CASSPPRGLAGEQFF
TRBJ2-7	TRBV27	CASSASGRTYEQYF
TRBJ2-3	TRBV10-3	CAISEGSGDTQYF
TRBJ2-7	TRBV27	CASSSRRRLAGGGEQYF
TRBJ2-3	TRBV5-5	CASSYTPGQGTDTQYF
TRBJ2-1	TRBV19	CASSTGQGGRNEQFF
TRBJ1-4	TRBV4-3	CASSQVEGEKLFF
TRBJ1-1	TRBV28	CASSLEQGAGTAEAFF
TRBJ1-5	TRBV13	CASSQDRVTPQHF
TRBJ2-5	TRBV19	CASSAQGGGLVETQYF
TRBJ2-5	TRBV14	CASNEQRGETQYF
TRBJ2-1	TRBV7-9	CASSSKALTSGRYNEQFF
TRBJ1-6	TRBV12-3/TRBV12-4	CASSFQDSPLHF
TRBJ2-3	TRBV7-9	CASSPMGAGGRPDTQYF
TRBJ2-7	TRBV11-2	CASSLSTRPEQYF
TRBJ1-5	TRBV7-9	CASSFLWVNQPQHF
TRBJ2-3	TRBV11-1	CASSLVEGTDTQYF
TRBJ1-4	TRBV2	CASSESRGGTNEKLFF
TRBJ1-2	TRBV28	CASISGSPNYGYTF
TRBJ1-5	TRBV15	CATSRGRTGNQPQHF
TRBJ2-6	TRBV28	CASSDTSGANVLTF
TRBJ1-1	TRBV2	CASSEVGIIAEAFF
TRBJ2-7	TRBV27	CASSAGGPYEQYF
TRBJ2-3	TRBV7-3	CASSPDGGAGTDTQYF
TRBJ2-1	TRBV24-1	CATSDSGSSSYNEQFF
TRBJ1-2	TRBV5-5	CASSPQGNYGYTF
TRBJ1-1	TRBV28	CASIRGREAFF
TRBJ2-1	TRBV12-3/TRBV12-4	CASSFIPRGGWGLLTDNEQFF